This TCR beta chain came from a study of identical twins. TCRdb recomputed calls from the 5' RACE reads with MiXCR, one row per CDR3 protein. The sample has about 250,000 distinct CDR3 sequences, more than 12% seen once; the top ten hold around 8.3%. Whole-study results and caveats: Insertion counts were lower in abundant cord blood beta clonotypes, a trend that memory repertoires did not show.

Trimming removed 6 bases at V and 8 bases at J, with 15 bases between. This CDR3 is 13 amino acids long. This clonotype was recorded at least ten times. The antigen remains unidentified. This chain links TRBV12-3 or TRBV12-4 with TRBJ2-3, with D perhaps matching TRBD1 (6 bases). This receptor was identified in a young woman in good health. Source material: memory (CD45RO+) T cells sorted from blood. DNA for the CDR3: TGTGCCAGCAGCCGACTTCTGGACAGTACGCAGTATTTT. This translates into CASSRLLDSTQYF.